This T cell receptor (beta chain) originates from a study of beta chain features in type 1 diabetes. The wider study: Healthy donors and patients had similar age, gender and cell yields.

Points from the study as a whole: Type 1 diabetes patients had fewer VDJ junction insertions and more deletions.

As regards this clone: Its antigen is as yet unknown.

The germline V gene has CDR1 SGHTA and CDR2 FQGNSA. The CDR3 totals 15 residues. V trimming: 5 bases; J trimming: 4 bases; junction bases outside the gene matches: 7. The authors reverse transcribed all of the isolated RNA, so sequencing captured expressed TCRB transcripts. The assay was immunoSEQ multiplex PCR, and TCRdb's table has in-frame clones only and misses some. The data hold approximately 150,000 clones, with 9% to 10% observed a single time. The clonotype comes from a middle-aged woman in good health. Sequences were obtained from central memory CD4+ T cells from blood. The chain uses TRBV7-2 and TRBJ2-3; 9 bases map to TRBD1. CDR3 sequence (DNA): TGTGCCAGCAGCCTGGACAGGGGTGAGGCAGATACGCAGTATTTT. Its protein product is CASSLDRGEADTQYF. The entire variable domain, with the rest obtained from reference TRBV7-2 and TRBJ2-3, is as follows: GAGVSQSPSNKVTEKGKDVELRCDPISGHTALYWYRQSLGQGLEFLIYFQGNSAPDKSGLPSDRFSAERTGGSVSTLTIQRTQQEDSAVYLCASSLDRGEADTQYFGPGTRLTVL.